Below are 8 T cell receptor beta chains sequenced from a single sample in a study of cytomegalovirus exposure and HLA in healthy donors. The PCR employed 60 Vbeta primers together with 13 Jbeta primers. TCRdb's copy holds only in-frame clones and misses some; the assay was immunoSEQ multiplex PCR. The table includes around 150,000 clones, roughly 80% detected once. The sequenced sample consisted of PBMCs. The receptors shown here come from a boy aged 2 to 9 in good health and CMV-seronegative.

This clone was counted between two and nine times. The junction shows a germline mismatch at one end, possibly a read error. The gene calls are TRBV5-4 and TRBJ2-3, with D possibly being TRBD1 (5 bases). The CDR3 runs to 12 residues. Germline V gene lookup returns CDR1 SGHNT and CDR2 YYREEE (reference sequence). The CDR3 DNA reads TGTGCCAGCGGCTTGGGGCCGGATACGCAGTATTTT. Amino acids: CASGLGPDTQYF. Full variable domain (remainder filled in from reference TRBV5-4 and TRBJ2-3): ETGVTQSPTHLIKTRGQQVTLRCSSQSGHNTVSWYQQALGQGPQFIFQYYREEENGRGNFPPRFSGLQFPNYSSELNVNALELDDSALYLCASGLGPDTQYFGPGTRLTVL.

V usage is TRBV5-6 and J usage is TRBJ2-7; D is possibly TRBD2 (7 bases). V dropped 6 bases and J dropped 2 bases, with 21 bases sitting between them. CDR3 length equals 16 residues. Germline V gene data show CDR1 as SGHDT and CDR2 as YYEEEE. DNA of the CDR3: TGTGCCAGCACCTCACCTGGGGGGGGCTACCCCTACGAGCAGTACTTC. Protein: CASTSPGGGYPYEQYF.

CDR3 in amino acids: CASRDRHTDTQYF. The CDR3 DNA reads as TGTGCCAGCCGGGACAGGCACACAGATACGCAGTATTTT. The J gene is TRBJ2-3, the V gene TRBV2; 8 bases map to TRBD1. Germline loops: CDR1 SNHLY, CDR2 FYNNEI. The length of the CDR3 is 13 residues. Trimming removed 8 bases from V and 2 bases from J; junction bases left unmatched: 3.

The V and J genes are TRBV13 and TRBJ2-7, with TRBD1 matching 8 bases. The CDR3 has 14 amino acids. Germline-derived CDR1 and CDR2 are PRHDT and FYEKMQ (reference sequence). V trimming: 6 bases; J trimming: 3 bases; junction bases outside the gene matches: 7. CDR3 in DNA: TGTGCCAGCAGTCCCGGGACAGGAGACTACGAGCAGTACTTC. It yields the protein CASSPGTGDYEQYF.

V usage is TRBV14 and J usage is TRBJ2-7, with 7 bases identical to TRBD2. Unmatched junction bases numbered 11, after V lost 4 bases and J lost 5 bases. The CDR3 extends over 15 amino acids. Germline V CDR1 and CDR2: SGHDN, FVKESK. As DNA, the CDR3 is TGTGCCAGCAGCCGAGCGCGGGAGCGATCCCACGAGCAGTACTTC. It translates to CASSRARERSHEQYF.

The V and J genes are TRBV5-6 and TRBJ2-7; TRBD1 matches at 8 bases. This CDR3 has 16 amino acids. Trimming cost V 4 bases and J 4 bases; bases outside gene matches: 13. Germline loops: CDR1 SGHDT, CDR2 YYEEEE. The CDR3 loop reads CASSLITGTGSYEQYF. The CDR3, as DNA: TGTGCCAGCAGCCTAATAACCGGGACAGGCTCATACGAGCAGTACTTC.

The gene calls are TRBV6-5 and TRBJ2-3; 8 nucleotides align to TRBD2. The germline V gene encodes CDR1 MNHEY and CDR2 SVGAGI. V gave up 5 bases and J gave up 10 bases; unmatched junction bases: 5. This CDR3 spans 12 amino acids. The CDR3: CASSTTSEAQYF. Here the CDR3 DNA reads TGTGCCAGCAGTACGACTAGCGAGGCGCAGTATTTT.

The CDR3 is CASSWAPSGSANEQFF. The CDR3 region has the DNA TGCGCCAGCAGTTGGGCGCCTAGCGGGAGCGCCAATGAGCAGTTCTTC. The chain couples TRBV10-1 to TRBJ2-1, with 10 bases lining up with TRBD2. CDR1 and CDR2 (germline): WNHNN, SYGVQD (reference sequence). Trimming took 5 bases from V and 6 from J; bases not matched to a gene: 10. This CDR3 is 16 amino acids long.